Following are 3 T cell receptor beta chains from one sample sequenced in a study of shared clonotypes between healthy human individuals. The protocol was immunoSEQ multiplex PCR, while the TCRdb copy is restricted to in-frame clones and leaves out a portion. The repertoire holds roughly 2,500,000 clones, with roughly 93% as singletons. Sample: naive CD4+ T cells from PBMCs. Subset specified: CD45RA+ positively selected. The source of these receptors is a man between 18 and 35 years old in good health. Some clones in this sample may be carry-over from other donors' samples.

The V gene is TRBV7-3, the J gene TRBJ2-5, with 11 bases matching TRBD2. CDR1 SGHTA and CDR2 FQGTGA come from the germline V gene. V gave up 1 base and J gave up 4 bases; unmatched junction bases: 11. The CDR3 is made up of 18 amino acids. This chain's CDR3 is CASSLRGVRLAGGETQYF. The CDR3 nucleotides read TGTGCCAGCAGCTTAAGAGGAGTGCGGCTAGCGGGAGGAGAGACCCAGTACTTC. The whole variable domain, remainder taken from reference TRBV7-3 and TRBJ2-5, is GAGVSQTPSNKVTEKGKYVELRCDPISGHTALYWYRQSLGQGPEFLIYFQGTGAADDSGLPNDRFFAVRPEGSVSTLKIQRTERGDSAVYLCASSLRGVRLAGGETQYFGPGTRLLVL.

Only a few counts were recorded for this clone. V is TRBV5-1 and J is TRBJ1-1; D ambiguous. V dropped 0 bases and J dropped 5 bases, with 2 bases sitting between them. This CDR3 has 11 residues. Germline values: CDR1 SGHRS, CDR2 YFSETQ. CDR3 residues: CASSLETEAFF. CDR3 nucleotides: TGCGCCAGCAGCTTGGAGACTGAAGCTTTCTTT.

The CDR3 DNA sequence: TGTGCCAGCAGGGGACAGGGGGACACCGGGGAGCTGTTTTTT. As protein: CASRGQGDTGELFF. This chain links TRBV7-2 with TRBJ2-2; 11 nucleotides line up with TRBD1. The CDR3 loop spans 14 amino acids. CDR1 is SGHTA and CDR2 is FQGNSA in the germline V gene. The ends lost 6 bases at V and 3 bases at J; junction bases unmatched: 0.